This T cell receptor beta chain was sequenced during a study of cytomegalovirus exposure and HLA in healthy donors. General observations from the study: A later analysis reportedly identified an Asian-associated ancestry cluster as carrying fewer N-insertions than the roughly 700-donor mean. Earlier analysis yielded a pattern in which most TCR beta V segments were productive about 90% or about 30% of the time. There were some V segments, including TRBV6-2 and TRBV6-3, excluded as indistinguishable.

The V gene lost 6 bases and the J gene lost 6 bases, with 14 bases spanning the gap. Germline values: CDR1 MGHDK, CDR2 SYGVNS. The CDR3 runs to 13 residues. The PCR contained 60 Vbeta and 13 Jbeta primers. The protocol was immunoSEQ multiplex PCR, while the TCRdb copy is restricted to in-frame clones and leaves out a portion. The sample has about 120,000 clones; 65% to 85% are singletons. A word on this clone: Its antigen is currently unknown.

The receptor was derived from a man between 18 and 35 years old in good health and CMV-seropositive. The rearrangement uses TRBV25-1 and TRBJ1-1, with TRBD1 as a possible D gene (6 bases). The sample was PBMCs. The CDR3 is CASRHREMAEAFF. As DNA, the CDR3 is TGTGCCAGCAGACACAGGGAGATGGCTGAAGCTTTCTTT.